The rows below give T cell receptor beta chains drawn from one sample of a study of identical twins. TCRdb processed the 5' RACE reads anew with MiXCR; each CDR3 protein has one entry. This sample has 350,000 or so distinct CDR3 sequences, with approximately 9.1% found just once. Sample: naive T cells sorted from blood. The receptors stem from a woman aged 45-60 years in good health. The CDR3 runs from the conserved cysteine through the conserved F or W. The order of the fields is V gene, clone size, D gene, J gene, CDR3 DNA, CDR3 protein. A D gene is named only where the DNA matches it firmly. Size is stated for part of the rows, as once, few or many counts, or as a class when the clone is expanded.

TRBV15,few,TRBD2,TRBJ2-5,TGTGCCACCAGCAGAGAGGGACTAGCGGGAGTTTGGGAGACCCAGTACTTC,CATSREGLAGVWETQYF
TRBV2,-,TRBD1,TRBJ2-2,TGTGCCAGCAGTCAGGGGACAGGGGGCCGGACCGGGGAGCTGTTTTTT,CASSQGTGGRTGELFF
TRBV4-1,-,TRBD2,TRBJ2-5,TGCGCCAGCAGCCAAGGATACGGGACTAGCGGAGAAGAGACCCAGTACTTC,CASSQGYGTSGEETQYF
TRBV7-8,few,TRBD2,TRBJ2-7,TGTGCCAGCACCTATAGCGGGGAGGTTTCCTACGAGCAGTACTTC,CASTYSGEVSYEQYF
TRBV29-1,-,-,TRBJ1-3,TGCAGCGTTGGGGTTGGGGGCTCTGGAAACACCATATATTTT,CSVGVGGSGNTIYF
TRBV4-1,-,TRBD2,TRBJ2-7,TGCGCCAGCAGCCAAGCGCTAGCGGAAAGCTACGAGCAGTACTTC,CASSQALAESYEQYF
TRBV5-1,few,-,TRBJ2-5,TGCGCCAGCAGCTTGGAGTGGGGGCAACAAGAGACCCAGTACTTC,CASSLEWGQQETQYF
TRBV6-1,many,TRBD2,TRBJ2-2,TGTGCCAGCAAAACTAGCGGGAGCGGGGAGCTGTTTTTT,CASKTSGSGELFF
TRBV20-1,-,-,TRBJ2-1,TGCAGTTCGGAATCGGCTGCCTACAATGAGCAGTTCTTC,CSSESAAYNEQFF
TRBV20-1,few,TRBD1,TRBJ2-2,TGCAGTGCTACGGACAGGGGACGTTCGACCGGGGAGCTGTTTTTT,CSATDRGRSTGELFF
TRBV29-1,few,-,TRBJ1-2,TGCAGCGTTGAGGAAGGGGCTTATGGCTACACCTTC,CSVEEGAYGYTF
TRBV11-2,few,TRBD2,TRBJ2-3,TGTGCCAGCAGCCCCGGGGTGCTAGCGGGTACTAGCACAGATACGCAGTATTTT,CASSPGVLAGTSTDTQYF
TRBV7-9,few,-,TRBJ2-4,TGTGCCAGCAGCTTAGCGGGTGCCTGGAGCATTCAGTACTTC,CASSLAGAWSIQYF
TRBV9,few,-,TRBJ2-1,TGTGCCACCGGAGGATCGGGGGTGGCCAATGAGCAGTTCTTC,CATGGSGVANEQFF
TRBV7-9,-,TRBD2,TRBJ2-3,TGTGCCAGCAGCTCCCCCGGGACTAGCGGCGTAAGCACAGATACGCAGTATTTT,CASSSPGTSGVSTDTQYF
TRBV4-1,many,TRBD2,TRBJ2-7,TGCGCCAGCAGCCAAGTTTTAGCGGGGGCCTACGAGCAGTACTTC,CASSQVLAGAYEQYF
TRBV9,few,TRBD2,TRBJ2-1,TGTGCCAGCAGCGCGAGCGGGAGGGCCGACAATGAGCAGTTCTTC,CASSASGRADNEQFF
TRBV12-3/TRBV12-4,many,-,TRBJ1-1,TGTGCCAGCAGTTTTGAGGGAGGGACTGAAGCTTTCTTT,CASSFEGGTEAFF
TRBV4-2,few,-,TRBJ2-1,TGTGCCAGCAGCCAAGATATGTTTGGGGTACAGCGGTTCTTC,CASSQDMFGVQRFF
TRBV15,-,-,TRBJ2-1,TGTGCCACCAGTGACGATAGACCCTCCAATGAGCAGTTCTTC,CATSDDRPSNEQFF
TRBV24-1,few,-,TRBJ1-5,TGTGCCACCAGTGAAACGGACCGTCAGCCCCAGCATTTT,CATSETDRQPQHF
TRBV5-1,many,-,TRBJ2-5,TGCGCCAGCAGCATTGGGACAAATCAAGAGACCCAGTACTTC,CASSIGTNQETQYF
TRBV29-1,-,-,TRBJ2-5,TGCAGCGTTGGACTGGCGATAGAGACCCAGTACTTC,CSVGLAIETQYF
TRBV29-1,few,-,TRBJ2-1,TGCAGCGTTAACGACGTAGGGGGATACAATGAGCAGTTCTTC,CSVNDVGGYNEQFF
TRBV6-5,few,-,TRBJ1-2,TGTGCCAGCAGTTACTCGTTCGCCAGAACGGGCTATGGCTACACCTTC,CASSYSFARTGYGYTF
TRBV5-1,-,TRBD2,TRBJ2-7,TGCGCCAGCAGCTTGGGGACTAGCTGGGCCTCCTACGAGCAGTACTTC,CASSLGTSWASYEQYF
TRBV29-1,many,-,TRBJ2-1,TGCAGCGTCCCGAAAGGGAATGAGCAGTTCTTC,CSVPKGNEQFF
TRBV20-1,many,TRBD1,TRBJ1-5,TGCAGTGCTAGCCCACAGGGGGGACAGCCCCAGCATTTT,CSASPQGGQPQHF
TRBV29-1,many,-,TRBJ2-1,TGCAGCGTTTTCCGGGCGCCACTGAAGCATAGCAATGAGCAGTTCTTC,CSVFRAPLKHSNEQFF
TRBV14,many,TRBD1,TRBJ2-4,TGTGCCAGCAGCCCCTTCCGGGGACAGGGGAGGGACATTCAGTACTTC,CASSPFRGQGRDIQYF
TRBV24-1,-,-,TRBJ2-2,TGTGCCACCAGTGTCTCCGACGTCGCGGGTGGGGAGCTGTTTTTT,CATSVSDVAGGELFF
TRBV9,many,-,TRBJ2-2,TGTGCCAGCGACCGGAGTCCAAACCCGAACACCGGGGAGCTGTTTTTT,CASDRSPNPNTGELFF
TRBV18,many,-,TRBJ2-1,TGTGCCAGCTCACCACCAGCACGGGTGCAGTTCTTC,CASSPPARVQFF
TRBV28,many,-,TRBJ1-6,TGTGCCAGCAGCCCTACCGGGACCCCCTCCCTTTCACCCCTCCACTTT,CASSPTGTPSLSPLHF
TRBV5-5,-,TRBD1,TRBJ2-1,TGTGCCAGCAGCTTGGCCAGGGGGTGGTTGATCTTC,CASSLARGWLIF